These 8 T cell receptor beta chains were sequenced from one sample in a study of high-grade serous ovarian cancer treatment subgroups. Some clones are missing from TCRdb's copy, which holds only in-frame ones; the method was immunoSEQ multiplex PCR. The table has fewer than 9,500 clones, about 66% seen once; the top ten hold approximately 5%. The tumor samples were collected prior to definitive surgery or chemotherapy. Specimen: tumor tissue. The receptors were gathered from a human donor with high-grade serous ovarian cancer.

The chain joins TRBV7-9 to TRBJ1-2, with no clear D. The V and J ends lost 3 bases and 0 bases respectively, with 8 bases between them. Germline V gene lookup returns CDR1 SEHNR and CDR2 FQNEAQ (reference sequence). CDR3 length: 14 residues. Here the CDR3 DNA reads TGTGCCAGCAGCTTTGGAGACTCTAACTATGGCTACACCTTC. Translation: CASSFGDSNYGYTF.

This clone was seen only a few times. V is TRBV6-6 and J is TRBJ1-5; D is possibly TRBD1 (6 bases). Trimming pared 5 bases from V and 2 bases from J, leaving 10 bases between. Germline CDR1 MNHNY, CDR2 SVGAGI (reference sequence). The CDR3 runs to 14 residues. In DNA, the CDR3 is TGTGCCAGCAGTCCGACAGGAGGCAATCAGCCCCAGCATTTT. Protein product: CASSPTGGNQPQHF.

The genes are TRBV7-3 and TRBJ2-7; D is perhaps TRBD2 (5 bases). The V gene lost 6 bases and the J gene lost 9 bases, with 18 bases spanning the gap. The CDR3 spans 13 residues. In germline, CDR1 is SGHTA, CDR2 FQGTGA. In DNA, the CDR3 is TGTGCCAGCAGGTTGACGGGGAGAGACGGGCAGTACTTC. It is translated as CASRLTGRDGQYF.

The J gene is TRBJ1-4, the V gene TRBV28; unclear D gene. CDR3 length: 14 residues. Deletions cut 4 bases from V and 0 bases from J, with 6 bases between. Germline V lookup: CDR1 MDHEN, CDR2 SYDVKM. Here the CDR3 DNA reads TGTGCCAGCAGTTCAGCGACAACTAATGAAAAACTGTTTTTT. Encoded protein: CASSSATTNEKLFF.

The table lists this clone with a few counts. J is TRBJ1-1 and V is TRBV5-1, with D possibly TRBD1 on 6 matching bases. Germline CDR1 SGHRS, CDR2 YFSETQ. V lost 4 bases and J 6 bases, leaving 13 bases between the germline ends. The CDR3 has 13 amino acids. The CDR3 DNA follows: TGCGCCAGCAGCCCCTCGGGACAATCTGAAGCTTTCTTT. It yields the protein CASSPSGQSEAFF.

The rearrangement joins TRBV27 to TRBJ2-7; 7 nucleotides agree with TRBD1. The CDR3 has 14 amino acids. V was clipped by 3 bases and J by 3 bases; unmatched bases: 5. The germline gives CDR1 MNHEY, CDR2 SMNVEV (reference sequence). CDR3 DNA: TGTGCCAGCAGTTTCGACAGGGTTAACTACGAGCAGTACTTC. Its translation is CASSFDRVNYEQYF.

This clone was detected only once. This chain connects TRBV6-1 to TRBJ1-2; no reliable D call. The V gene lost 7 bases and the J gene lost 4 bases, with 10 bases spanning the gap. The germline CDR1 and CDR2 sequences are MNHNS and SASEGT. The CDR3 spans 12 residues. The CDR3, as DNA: TGTGCCAGCAAGGAGGGAAGCTATGGCTACACCTTC. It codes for CASKEGSYGYTF.

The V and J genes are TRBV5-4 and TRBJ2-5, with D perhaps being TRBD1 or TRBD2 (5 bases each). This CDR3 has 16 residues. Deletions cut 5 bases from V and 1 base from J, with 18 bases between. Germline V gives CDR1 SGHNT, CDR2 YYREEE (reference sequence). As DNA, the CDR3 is TGTGCCAGCAGTGAGGAGGTTTTGCAGGGCCAAGAGACCCAGTACTTC. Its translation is CASSEEVLQGQETQYF.